This T cell receptor beta chain was sequenced in a study of neurological immune-mediated disorders. By 5'RACE with 10-nucleotide random UMIs, the cDNA was made. TCRdb processed the 5' RACE reads anew with MiXCR; each CDR3 protein has one entry. The data hold more than 50,000 distinct CDR3 sequences, with about 25% observed a single time. CDR1 KGHDR and CDR2 SFDVKD come from the germline V gene. Trimming left V 3 bases short and J 1 base short, with 11 bases between. This CDR3 comprises 16 residues. As to time point: technical triplicate 2. Stored at -80 C, 2 million PBMCs were the source of the unsorted libraries. Study conclusions and caveats: The most TCR clonal expansion was seen in HTLV-1-associated myelopathy, and the least was seen in multiple sclerosis, which fell below healthy controls.

This clonotype was detected ten times or more. Its antigen is unidentified. Source material: PBMCs. The chain is built from TRBV24-1 and TRBJ2-2; tentatively, D is TRBD1 (6 bases). The TCR comes from a man between 60 and 75 years old with HTLV-1-associated myelopathy (HAM/TSP). CDR3 bases: TGTGCCACCAGTGATATCACCAGGGGGAACACCGGGGAGCTGTTTTTT. It specifies CATSDITRGNTGELFF.